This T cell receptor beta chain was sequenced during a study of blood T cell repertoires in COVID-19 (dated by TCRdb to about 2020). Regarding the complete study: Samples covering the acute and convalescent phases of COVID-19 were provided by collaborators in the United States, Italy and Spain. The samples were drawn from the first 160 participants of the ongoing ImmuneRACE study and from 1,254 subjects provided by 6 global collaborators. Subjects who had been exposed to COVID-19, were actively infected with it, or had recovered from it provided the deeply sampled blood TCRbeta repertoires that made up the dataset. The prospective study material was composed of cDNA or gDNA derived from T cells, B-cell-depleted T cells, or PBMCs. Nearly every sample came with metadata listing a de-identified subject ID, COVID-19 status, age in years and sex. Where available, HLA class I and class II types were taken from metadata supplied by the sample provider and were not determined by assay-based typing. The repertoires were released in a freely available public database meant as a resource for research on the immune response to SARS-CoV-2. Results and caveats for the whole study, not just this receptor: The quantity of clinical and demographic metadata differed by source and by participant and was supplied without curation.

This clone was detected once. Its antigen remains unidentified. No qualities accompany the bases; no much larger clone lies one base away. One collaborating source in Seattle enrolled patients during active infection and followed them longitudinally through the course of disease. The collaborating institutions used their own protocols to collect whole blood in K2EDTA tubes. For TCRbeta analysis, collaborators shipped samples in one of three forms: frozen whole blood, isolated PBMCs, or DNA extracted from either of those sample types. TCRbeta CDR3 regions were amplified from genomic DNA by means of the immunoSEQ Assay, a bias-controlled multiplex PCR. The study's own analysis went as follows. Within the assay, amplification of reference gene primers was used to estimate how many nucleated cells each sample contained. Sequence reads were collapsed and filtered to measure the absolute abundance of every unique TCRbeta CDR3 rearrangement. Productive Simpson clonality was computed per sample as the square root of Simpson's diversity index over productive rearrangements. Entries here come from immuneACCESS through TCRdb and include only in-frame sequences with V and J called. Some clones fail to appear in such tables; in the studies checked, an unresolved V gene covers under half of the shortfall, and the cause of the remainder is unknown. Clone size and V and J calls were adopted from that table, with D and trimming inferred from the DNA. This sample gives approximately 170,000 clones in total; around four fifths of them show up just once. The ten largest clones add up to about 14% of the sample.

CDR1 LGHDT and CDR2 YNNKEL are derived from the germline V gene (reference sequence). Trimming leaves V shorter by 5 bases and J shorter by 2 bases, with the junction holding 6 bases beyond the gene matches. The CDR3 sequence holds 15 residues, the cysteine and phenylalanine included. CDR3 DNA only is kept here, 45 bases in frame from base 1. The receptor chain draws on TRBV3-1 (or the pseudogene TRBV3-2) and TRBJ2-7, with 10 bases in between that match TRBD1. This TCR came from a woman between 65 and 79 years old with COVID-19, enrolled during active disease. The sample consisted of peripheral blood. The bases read TGTGCCAGCAGCAACGGGGACAGGGGCCCCTACGAGCAGTACTTC. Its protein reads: CASSNGDRGPYEQYF.